These 9 T cell receptor beta chains were all obtained from the same sample, sequenced in a study of CD4 T cells in relation to SARS-CoV-2 and coronaviruses. Generated by immunoSEQ multiplex PCR, the TCRdb table keeps only in-frame clones and is missing some. The sample yields about 47,000 clones, around 79% seen once. Antigens for these TCRs are unknown. The specimen sequenced was naive CD4+ T cells from PBMCs, cultured in vitro. Noted subset: naive CD4+ T cells isolated by negative enrichment. The receptors here all came from an adult with COVID-19.

CDR3 nucleotides: TGTGCCAGCAGTGTGGCGTTCGAAAACATTCAGTACTTC. This encodes CASSVAFENIQYF. The V call is TRBV2, the J call TRBJ2-4; D ambiguous. Germline V CDR1 and CDR2: SNHLY, FYNNEI. This CDR3 has 13 residues. The V gene lost 4 bases and the J gene lost 5 bases, with 9 bases spanning the gap.

J is TRBJ2-3 and V is TRBV5-5; D gene ambiguous. The CDR3 extends over 13 amino acids. The germline CDR1 and CDR2 sequences are SGHKS and YYEKEE (reference sequence). Deletions cut 4 bases from V and 2 bases from J, with 8 bases between. The CDR3 region has the DNA TGTGCCAGCAGCAACGGACCCACAGATACGCAGTATTTT. Residues: CASSNGPTDTQYF.

This rearrangement joins TRBV19 to TRBJ2-1, with D tentatively TRBD2 (6 bases). The length of the CDR3 is 16 residues. The V end was cut by 5 bases, the J end by 6 bases, with 20 bases between. CDR1 is LNHDA, CDR2 SQIVND, per germline (reference sequence). CDR3 protein: CASSLYSGGIGNEQFF. As DNA, the CDR3 is TGTGCCAGTAGTCTATACTCGGGCGGGATAGGCAATGAGCAGTTCTTC.

CDR3 DNA: TGTGCCAGCAGCTTAGGGGCAAGCCAAGAGACCCAGTACTTC. Translated, it gives CASSLGASQETQYF. The V and J genes are TRBV7-9 and TRBJ2-5, with D hard to call. Trimming removed 1 base from V and 1 base from J, with 7 bases in between. Germline V gene data show CDR1 as SEHNR and CDR2 as FQNEAQ (reference sequence). The CDR3 covers 14 residues.

The genes are TRBV7-9 and TRBJ1-1, with D maybe TRBD1 (5 bases). There are 15 residues in the CDR3. V shed 1 base and J shed 5 bases, with 14 bases lying between them. Germline V lookup: CDR1 SEHNR, CDR2 FQNEAQ (reference sequence). The chain's CDR3 is CASSLVPRGGTEAFF. The DNA of the CDR3 is TGTGCCAGCAGCTTAGTGCCCCGGGGGGGAACTGAAGCTTTCTTT. Full variable domain (outside the CDR3, taken from reference TRBV7-9 and TRBJ1-1): DTGVSQNPRHKITKRGQNVTFRCDPISEHNRLYWYRQTLGQGPEFLTYFQNEAQLEKSRLLSDRFSAERPKGSFSTLEIQRTEQGDSAMYLCASSLVPRGGTEAFFGQGTRLTVV.

The rearrangement joins TRBV28 to TRBJ2-7; 7 bases align to TRBD2. The CDR3 sequence is 14 residues long. The ends lost 6 bases at V and 2 bases at J; junction bases unmatched: 7. The germline V gene encodes CDR1 MDHEN and CDR2 SYDVKM. CDR3 sequence (DNA): TGTGCCAGCAGAGGTAGCGGGTCTGCCTACGAGCAGTACTTC. It translates to CASRGSGSAYEQYF.

The chain has TRBV11-2 and TRBJ2-3; possibly TRBD1 or TRBD2 for D (6 bases each). The CDR3 runs to 17 residues. Germline V gene data show CDR1 as SGHAT and CDR2 as FQNNGV. Trimming pared 3 bases from V and 1 base from J, leaving 17 bases between. The CDR3 loop reads CASSFSGRDKRTDTQYF. The CDR3 DNA reads as TGTGCCAGCAGCTTTTCAGGGCGGGACAAACGCACAGATACGCAGTATTTT.

The V call is TRBV19, the J call TRBJ1-5; D call uncertain. The V gene lost 2 bases and the J gene lost 4 bases, with 12 bases spanning the gap. CDR1 LNHDA and CDR2 SQIVND come from the germline V gene (reference sequence). The CDR3 extends over 15 amino acids. For the CDR3, the DNA is TGTGCCAGTAGTATAAGAAGGCCAACTAATCAGCCCCAGCATTTT. Translation: CASSIRRPTNQPQHF.

V usage is TRBV7-3 and J usage is TRBJ2-1; perhaps TRBD1 as D (5 bases). This CDR3 region has 16 residues. CDR1 and CDR2 (germline): SGHTA, FQGTGA. Trimming shortened V by 7 bases and J by 6 bases, and 22 bases separated the two germline ends. CDR3 in amino acids: CASTPRLVRAGNEQFF. CDR3 nucleotide sequence: TGTGCCAGCACCCCCCGGCTGGTCAGGGCAGGCAATGAGCAGTTCTTC.